One and the same sample provided the 31 T cell receptor beta chains below, sequenced in a study of T cell repertoires in cytomegalovirus infection. TCRdb processed the reads anew with MiXCR; each CDR3 protein has one entry. This table has about 360,000 distinct CDR3 sequences, around a sixth appearing once. Input material: PBMCs. These receptors came from a human donor in good health (CMV status not recorded). Some clones in this sample may be carry-over from other donors' samples.

This clonotype was found a few times. The chain links TRBV29-1 to TRBJ2-7, with D perhaps matching TRBD1 (6 bases). This CDR3 comprises 13 residues. Germline CDR1 is SQVTM and CDR2 is ANQGSEA. V was shortened by 4 bases and J by 1 base, with 11 bases between the two germline ends. CDR3 in DNA: TGCAGCGTTGTATCCAGGGGATCCTACGAGCAGTACTTC. Its protein product is CSVVSRGSYEQYF.

Ten or more counts support this clonotype. This chain joins TRBV7-2 and TRBJ2-1, with 9 bases fitting TRBD2. The germline V gene encodes CDR1 SGHTA and CDR2 FQGNSA. This CDR3 spans 18 amino acids. The V segment lost 3 bases and the J segment 3 bases; nucleotides outside the gene matches: 12. The CDR3 DNA follows: TGTGCCAGCAGCTTGGTTGTGCGGGAGGGGAGGTTCTACAATGAGCAGTTCTTC. Protein sequence: CASSLVVREGRFYNEQFF.

This clonotype was seen a few times. V usage is TRBV15 and J usage is TRBJ2-1; 8 bases agree with TRBD2. This CDR3 comprises 18 residues. CDR1 is LNHNV, CDR2 YYDKDF, per germline (reference sequence). Losses at the gene ends were 3 bases for V and 6 bases for J; bases not matched to a gene: 16. The CDR3 nucleotides are TGTGCCACCAGCAGTGAGGGAGGACTAGCCCAAGGGCTCAATGAGCAGTTCTTC. Translation gives CATSSEGGLAQGLNEQFF. Full variable domain (rest looked up from reference TRBV15 and TRBJ2-1): DAMVIQNPRYQVTQFGKPVTLSCSQTLNHNVMYWYQQKSSQAPKLLFHYYDKDFNNEADTPDNFQSRRPNTSFCFLDIRSPGLGDTAMYLCATSSEGGLAQGLNEQFFGPGTRLTVL.

This clonotype was counted between two and nine times. The rearrangement joins TRBV6-1 to TRBJ2-7, with D possibly being TRBD1 or TRBD2 (5 bases each). Germline V CDR1 and CDR2: MNHNS, SASEGT. The V gene lost 1 base and the J gene lost 0 bases, with 13 bases spanning the gap. This CDR3 is 16 amino acids long. CDR3 nucleotide sequence: TGTGCCAGCAGTGAAGATCTGGGGACGAGCTCCTACGAGCAGTACTTC. Translated, it gives CASSEDLGTSSYEQYF.

This clonotype was seen a handful of times. This chain connects TRBV2 to TRBJ1-1; no clear D. CDR1 and CDR2 (germline): SNHLY, FYNNEI. The V gene lost 1 base and the J gene lost 5 bases, with 11 bases spanning the gap. This CDR3 spans 14 amino acids. The CDR3, as DNA: TGTGCCAGCAGTGAAGGAATCGGGTCGACTGAAGCTTTCTTT. It encodes CASSEGIGSTEAFF.

This clonotype was seen only a few times. The rearrangement links TRBV20-1 to TRBJ2-1, with 8 bases aligning to TRBD1. Germline trimming cut 5 bases from V and 3 bases from J; bases unmatched to any gene: 6. Germline values: CDR1 DFQATT, CDR2 SNEGSKA (reference sequence). This CDR3 is 14 amino acids long. The CDR3 is CSAQDRVNYNEQFF. The CDR3 bases are TGCAGTGCTCAGGACAGGGTCAACTACAATGAGCAGTTCTTC.

The chain employs TRBV19 and TRBJ2-1, with 7 bases fitting TRBD1. With 8 bases clipped from V and 6 bases from J, the junction kept 4 bases outside the gene matches. Germline CDR1 reads LNHDA; CDR2 reads SQIVND (reference sequence). This CDR3 has 12 residues. The DNA for the CDR3 is TGTGCCAGTGGGACAGTCGGCAATGAGCAGTTCTTC. It specifies CASGTVGNEQFF.

In its sample, this clonotype was seen a few times. This rearrangement joins TRBV29-1 to TRBJ1-1; 7 bases fit TRBD1. The junction had 8 bases not matched to a gene; V was cut back by 4 bases and J by 0 bases. Germline loops: CDR1 SQVTM, CDR2 ANQGSEA. This CDR3 is 15 amino acids long. CDR3 region: CSVVIGGSLNTEAFF. The CDR3 DNA sequence: TGCAGCGTTGTGATAGGGGGCTCGTTGAACACTGAAGCTTTCTTT. Variable domain in full (rest from reference TRBV29-1 and TRBJ1-1): SAVISQKPSRDICQRGTSLTIQCQVDSQVTMMFWYRQQPGQSLTLIATANQGSEATYESGFVIDKFPISRPNLTFSTLTVSNMSPEDSSIYLCSVVIGGSLNTEAFFGQGTRLTVV.

This clonotype was recorded at least ten times. V gene TRBV7-6 combines with J gene TRBJ2-1; maybe TRBD2 (7 bases). The length of the CDR3 is 16 residues. V lost 2 bases and J 9 bases, leaving 20 bases between the germline ends. Per germline, CDR1 SGHVS and CDR2 FNYEAQ. The CDR3 region is CASSLTSSVGGREQFF. The CDR3 DNA follows: TGTGCCAGCAGCTTAACCTCCTCTGTGGGGGGGCGTGAGCAGTTCTTC.

This clonotype was observed at least ten times. The V call is TRBV23-1, the J call TRBJ2-1, with 7 bases fitting TRBD1. TRBV23-1 is labeled an ORF, and its function is uncertain. V dropped 2 bases and J dropped 5; count of bases not matched to a gene: 21. The CDR3 loop spans 20 amino acids. CDR3 DNA: TGCGCCAGCAGTCAAGAACCCCCGATAGGGGGCTACCCTTTGGACAATGAGCAGTTCTTC. Amino acids: CASSQEPPIGGYPLDNEQFF.

The genes are TRBV28 and TRBJ1-2; D is unclear. There are 12 residues in the CDR3. V was clipped by 3 bases and J by 6 bases, with 8 bases between them. Germline V gene lookup returns CDR1 MDHEN and CDR2 SYDVKM. CDR3: CASSFSTDGYTF. CDR3 coding DNA: TGTGCCAGCAGTTTCTCGACGGATGGCTACACCTTC.

The chain carries TRBV20-1 and TRBJ2-1; D is perhaps TRBD1 or TRBD2 (6 bases each). Trimming cost V 7 bases and J 3 bases, with 16 bases left between them. Germline V gene lookup returns CDR1 DFQATT and CDR2 SNEGSKA (reference sequence). The CDR3 totals 14 residues. The CDR3 sequence is CSVKTGGHYNEQFF. The CDR3 DNA sequence: TGCAGTGTCAAAACCGGGGGACACTACAATGAGCAGTTCTTC.

This clonotype came up a few times. The chain is built from TRBV7-8 and TRBJ2-1, with D hard to call. Germline V lookup: CDR1 SGHVS, CDR2 FQNEAQ. V was pared by 4 bases and J by 10 bases, with 11 bases between. This CDR3 spans 12 amino acids. The CDR3 DNA is TGTGCCAGCAGCTCATGGCTTCAAGAGCAGTTCTTC. Translation: CASSSWLQEQFF.

This clonotype was counted at least ten times. V gene TRBV7-6 combines with J gene TRBJ1-1; D is unresolved. This CDR3 contains 15 residues. Germline V CDR1 and CDR2: SGHVS, FNYEAQ. The V end lost 0 bases, the J end lost 7 bases, and 15 bases lay between the germline ends. CDR3 bases: TGTGCCAGCAGCTTAGCTGGGCAGTTGCAGGTTGAAGCTTTCTTT. Translating gives CASSLAGQLQVEAFF.

V gene TRBV27 combines with J gene TRBJ2-2, with a tentative D call TRBD2 (6 bases). The germline gives CDR1 MNHEY, CDR2 SMNVEV (reference sequence). Trimming took 5 bases from V and 4 from J, leaving 14 bases between them. The CDR3 runs 15 residues. This CDR3 is CASSTGSSGTGELFF. CDR3 in DNA: TGTGCCAGCAGTACCGGTAGTAGCGGCACCGGGGAGCTGTTTTTT.

A few counts support this clonotype. CDR3 residues: CASSLGQLWSTDTQYF. The DNA for the CDR3 is TGTGCCAGCAGCTTGGGGCAGCTTTGGAGCACAGATACGCAGTATTTT. The V call is TRBV5-4, the J call TRBJ2-3; D gene ambiguous. This CDR3 is 16 amino acids long. Germline loops: CDR1 SGHNT, CDR2 YYREEE (reference sequence). V shed 0 bases and J shed 0 bases, with 11 bases lying between them.

In this sample, this clonotype turned up many times. The chain carries TRBV27 and TRBJ2-1; D gene ambiguous. Germline lookup yields CDR1 MNHEY and CDR2 SMNVEV (reference sequence). There are 11 residues in the CDR3. The germline V and J ends were trimmed by 8 bases and 8 bases, with 10 bases remaining between them. The chain's CDR3 is CASGVVDEQFF. For the CDR3, the DNA is TGTGCCAGCGGGGTTGTCGATGAGCAGTTCTTC.

Points on this clonotype: A much larger clonotype is one base distant, so this may be a read error. The chain is built from TRBV7-2 and TRBJ1-5; D gene uncertain. V lost 3 bases, J lost 1 base, and 13 bases lay in between. The CDR3 has 16 amino acids. Per the germline V gene, CDR1 is SGHTA and CDR2 is FQGNSA. As DNA, the CDR3 is TGTGCCAGCAGCTTGGTACCAGTCAACAGCAATCAGCCCCAGCATTTT. This sequence encodes CASSLVPVNSNQPQHF. Using reference TRBV7-2 and TRBJ1-5 for the parts outside the CDR3, the full variable domain is GAGVSQSPSNKVTEKGKDVELRCDPISGHTALYWYRQSLGQGLEFLIYFQGNSAPDKSGLPSDRFSAERTGGSVSTLTIQRTQQEDSAVYLCASSLVPVNSNQPQHFGDGTRLSIL.

The table lists this clonotype with many counts. This chain connects TRBV2 to TRBJ2-3; tentative D call: TRBD1 (6 bases). Germline V gene data show CDR1 as SNHLY and CDR2 as FYNNEI. The germline V and J ends were trimmed by 2 bases and 2 bases, with 8 bases remaining between them. The CDR3 spans 14 residues. DNA for the CDR3: TGTGCCAGCAGTGAAAACAGGGACACAGATACGCAGTATTTT. Translation gives CASSENRDTDTQYF. Complete variable domain (other parts from reference TRBV2 and TRBJ2-3): EPEVTQTPSHQVTQMGQEVILRCVPISNHLYFYWYRQILGQKVEFLVSFYNNEISEKSEIFDDQFSVERPDGSNFTLKIRSTKLEDSAMYFCASSENRDTDTQYFGPGTRLTVL.

This clonotype was observed many times. The chain uses TRBV6-2 or TRBV6-3 and TRBJ2-7; D not certain. The CDR3 is 17 residues long. V lost 0 bases and J lost 1, with 16 bases in between. Per the germline V gene, CDR1 is MNHEY and CDR2 is SVGEGT. The CDR3 DNA sequence: TGTGCCAGCAGTTACTCGCTCGCGAAAGGGTCATCCTACGAGCAGTACTTC. As protein: CASSYSLAKGSSYEQYF.

The V call is TRBV6-2 or TRBV6-3, the J call TRBJ1-6, with 7 bases lining up with TRBD1. The CDR3 is 15 amino acids. Germline CDR1 MNHEY, CDR2 SVGEGT. V lost 0 bases to trimming and J lost 4 bases; unmatched junction nucleotides: 0. CDR3: CASSYSRGYNSPLHF. The CDR3 DNA reads as TGTGCCAGCAGTTACTCCAGGGGGTATAATTCACCCCTCCACTTT.

The chain employs TRBV6-5 and TRBJ2-7; 7 bases match TRBD2. Germline V lookup: CDR1 MNHEY, CDR2 SVGAGI. The CDR3 is 13 residues long. V lost 0 bases, J lost 10 bases, and 6 bases stayed unmatched. This CDR3 is CASSYSGLEEQYV. The CDR3 DNA is TGTGCCAGCAGTTACTCCGGACTAGAGGAACAGTACGTC.

This clonotype was seen only a few times. This chain uses TRBV5-5 with TRBJ2-5; the match to TRBD2 covers 9 bases. The trim removed 2 bases at V and 6 bases at J, leaving 11 bases unmatched. Looked up from germline, CDR1 is SGHKS and CDR2 is YYEKEE (reference sequence). The CDR3 totals 16 residues. In DNA form, the CDR3 reads TGTGCCAGCAGCTTCTCAGCAGCGGGGGGTACAAAGACCCAGTACTTC. It yields the protein CASSFSAAGGTKTQYF.

In its sample, this clonotype was seen once. The gene calls are TRBV20-1 and TRBJ1-1; TRBD1 is a possible D gene (6 bases). The CDR3 is made up of 11 amino acids. Germline loops: CDR1 DFQATT, CDR2 SNEGSKA (reference sequence). V shed 4 bases and J shed 6 bases, with 9 bases lying between them. This CDR3 is CSANRVAEAFF. For the CDR3, the DNA is TGCAGTGCTAACAGGGTTGCTGAAGCTTTCTTT.

V gene TRBV5-4 combines with J gene TRBJ2-7; weak D call: TRBD1 (5 bases). Germline CDR1 is SGHNT and CDR2 is YYREEE (reference sequence). V dropped 3 bases and J dropped 2 bases, with 12 bases sitting between them. The CDR3 extends over 14 amino acids. The CDR3 is CASSSGQAPYEQYF. CDR3 nucleotide sequence: TGTGCCAGCAGCTCAGGACAAGCCCCCTACGAGCAGTACTTC.

Only one count was recorded for this clonotype. The chain employs TRBV24-1 and TRBJ2-1; D remains ambiguous. V was trimmed by 8 bases and J by 6 bases, leaving 10 bases between them. Germline V gene sequence: CDR1 KGHDR, CDR2 SFDVKD. This CDR3 has 12 residues. The CDR3 is CATKGWGNEQFF. The CDR3 DNA sequence: TGTGCCACCAAGGGCTGGGGCAATGAGCAGTTCTTC.

The V and J genes are TRBV19 and TRBJ2-5; the D is unclear. Germline V lookup: CDR1 LNHDA, CDR2 SQIVND (reference sequence). The CDR3 is 13 amino acids. V lost 6 bases, J lost 0 bases, and 8 bases lay in between. The CDR3 region has the DNA TGTGCCAGTAGAAGTGGGAACCAAGAGACCCAGTACTTC. Its translation: CASRSGNQETQYF.

This clonotype was seen many times. The rearrangement uses TRBV7-8 and TRBJ1-5, with D uncertain. The CDR3 length is 16 residues. Trimming shortened V by 3 bases and J by 1 base, and 13 bases separated the two germline ends. Per the germline V gene, CDR1 is SGHVS and CDR2 is FQNEAQ. CDR3 residues: CASSFSAQVSNQPQHF. In DNA form, the CDR3 reads TGTGCCAGCAGCTTTAGCGCGCAGGTCAGCAATCAGCCCCAGCATTTT. Filled out from reference TRBV7-8 and TRBJ1-5, the complete variable domain reads GAGVSQSPRYKVAKRGQDVALRCDPISGHVSLFWYQQALGQGPEFLTYFQNEAQLDKSGLPSDRFFAERPEGSVSTLKIQRTQQEDSAVYLCASSFSAQVSNQPQHFGDGTRLSIL.

This clonotype was counted between two and nine times. The rearrangement links TRBV7-2 to TRBJ2-2; D is perhaps TRBD1 (6 bases). Germline lookup yields CDR1 SGHTA and CDR2 FQGNSA. Deletions cut 7 bases from V and 6 bases from J, with 9 bases between. This CDR3 region has 12 residues. The CDR3, as DNA: TGTGCCAGCACCCAGGGGCCCGGGGAGCTGTTTTTT. Encoded protein: CASTQGPGELFF.

This chain links TRBV19 with TRBJ1-2; weak D call: TRBD1 (5 bases). The CDR3 has 14 amino acids. The ends were cut back, 7 bases at V and 4 bases at J, with 16 bases in the middle. Germline assignment: CDR1 LNHDA and CDR2 SQIVND (reference sequence). The CDR3 DNA is TGTGCCAGTACCCGAGTTGGGGCCCTCTATGGCTACACCTTC. Translated: CASTRVGALYGYTF.

At least ten counts were recorded for this clonotype. J is TRBJ2-5 and V is TRBV12-3 or TRBV12-4; D may correspond to TRBD1 or TRBD2 (5 bases each). With 6 bases removed from V and 5 bases from J, the gap between germline ends came to 16 bases. This CDR3 is built from 14 residues. DNA of the CDR3: TGTGCCAGCAGCCCTGTGGGCAGGGAGGAGACCCAGTACTTC. This translates into CASSPVGREETQYF.